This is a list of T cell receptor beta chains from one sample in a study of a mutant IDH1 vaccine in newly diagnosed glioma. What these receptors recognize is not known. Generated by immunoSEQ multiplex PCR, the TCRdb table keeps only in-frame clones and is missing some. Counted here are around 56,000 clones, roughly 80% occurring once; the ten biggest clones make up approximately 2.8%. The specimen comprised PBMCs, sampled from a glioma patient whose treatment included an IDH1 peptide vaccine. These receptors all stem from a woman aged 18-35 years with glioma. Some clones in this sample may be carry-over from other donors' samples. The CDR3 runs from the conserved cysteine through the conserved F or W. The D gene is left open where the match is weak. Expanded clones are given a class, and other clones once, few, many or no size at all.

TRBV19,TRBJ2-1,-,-,CASTRPAGNEQFF,TGTGCCAGTACCAGACCGGCTGGAAATGAGCAGTTCTTC
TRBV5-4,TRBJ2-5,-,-,CASSLSGGPQETQYF,TGTGCCAGCAGCTTGTCGGGGGGCCCGCAAGAGACCCAGTACTTC
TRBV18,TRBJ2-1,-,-,CASSPRKGQSADNEQFF,TGTGCCAGCTCACCTAGGAAGGGCCAAAGCGCCGACAATGAGCAGTTCTTC
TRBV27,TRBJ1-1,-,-,CASSIQSNTEAFF,TGTGCCAGCAGTATTCAGAGTAACACTGAAGCTTTCTTT
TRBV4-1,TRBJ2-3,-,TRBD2,CASSKTGTSGSTDTQYF,TGCGCCAGCAGCAAAACCGGGACTAGCGGGAGCACAGATACGCAGTATTTT
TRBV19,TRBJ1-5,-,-,CASSTGLLNSNQPQHF,TGTGCCAGTAGTACGGGACTGCTTAATAGCAATCAGCCCCAGCATTTT
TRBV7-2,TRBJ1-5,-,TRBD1,CASSLSTGGNQPQHF,TGTGCCAGCAGCTTAAGTACAGGGGGGAATCAGCCCCAGCATTTT
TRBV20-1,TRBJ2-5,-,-,CSARFQETQYF,TGCAGTGCTAGGTTCCAAGAGACCCAGTACTTC
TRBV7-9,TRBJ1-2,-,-,CASSSGQRIYGYTF,TGTGCCAGCAGCTCTGGACAGAGGATCTATGGCTACACCTTC
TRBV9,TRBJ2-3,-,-,CASSVEPDTQYF,TGTGCCAGCAGCGTAGAACCGGATACGCAGTATTTT
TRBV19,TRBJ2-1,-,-,CASSTPGLLDEQFF,TGTGCCAGTAGTACTCCGGGCCTACTGGATGAGCAGTTCTTC
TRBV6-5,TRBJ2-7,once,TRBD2,CASSYSETSGGYEQYF,TGTGCCAGCAGTTACTCCGAGACTAGCGGGGGGTACGAGCAGTACTTC
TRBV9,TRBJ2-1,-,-,CASSVGQSYNEQFF,TGTGCCAGCAGCGTGGGCCAGTCCTACAATGAGCAGTTCTTC
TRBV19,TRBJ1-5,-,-,CASSTSPPSNQPQHF,TGTGCCAGTAGTACGTCGCCCCCGTCGAATCAGCCCCAGCATTTT
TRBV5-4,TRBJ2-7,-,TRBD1,CASSLATGATEQYF,TGTGCCAGCAGCTTGGCAACAGGGGCAACCGAGCAGTACTTC
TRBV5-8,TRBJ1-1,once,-,CASSFGVSQNTEAFF,TGTGCCAGCAGCTTCGGGGTTTCTCAGAACACTGAAGCTTTCTTT
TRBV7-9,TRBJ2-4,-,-,CASSFGGQGNIQYF,TGTGCCAGCAGCTTCGGAGGTCAGGGAAACATTCAGTACTTC
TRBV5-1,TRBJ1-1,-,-,CASSLGQTMNTEAFF,TGCGCCAGCAGCTTGGGACAGACCATGAACACTGAAGCTTTCTTT
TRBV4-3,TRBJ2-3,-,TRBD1,CASSQDPNRGHRDTQYF,TGCGCCAGCAGCCAAGACCCCAACAGGGGGCATCGAGATACGCAGTATTTT
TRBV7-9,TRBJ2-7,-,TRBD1,CASSSTGIDEQYF,TGTGCCAGCAGCTCGACAGGGATCGACGAGCAGTACTTC
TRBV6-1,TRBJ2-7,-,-,CASTRGWVGSYEQYF,TGTGCCAGCACTCGAGGTTGGGTGGGCTCCTACGAGCAGTACTTC
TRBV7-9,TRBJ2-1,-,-,CASSFLQNEQFF,TGTGCCAGCAGCTTCCTTCAGAATGAGCAGTTCTTC
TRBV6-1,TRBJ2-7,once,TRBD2,CASSWSSGSYEQYF,TGTGCCAGCAGTTGGTCTAGCGGGAGTTACGAGCAGTACTTC
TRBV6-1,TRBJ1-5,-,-,CASSEGVNQPQHF,TGTGCCAGCAGTGAAGGGGTTAACCAGCCCCAGCATTTT
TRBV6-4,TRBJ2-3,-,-,CASRGGLTDTQYF,TGTGCCAGCAGGGGGGGGCTCACAGATACGCAGTATTTT
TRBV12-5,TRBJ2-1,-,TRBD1,CASGLVLTGTGGNEQFF,TGTGCTAGTGGTTTGGTCTTGACCGGGACAGGGGGTAATGAGCAGTTCTTC
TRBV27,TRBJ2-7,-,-,CASTFAVGGYEQYF,TGTGCCAGCACCTTCGCTGTTGGGGGGTACGAGCAGTACTTC
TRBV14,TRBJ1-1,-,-,CASSQESLRIGTPNTEAFF,TGTGCCAGCAGCCAAGAGTCCCTCAGGATCGGGACACCAAACACTGAAGCTTTCTTT